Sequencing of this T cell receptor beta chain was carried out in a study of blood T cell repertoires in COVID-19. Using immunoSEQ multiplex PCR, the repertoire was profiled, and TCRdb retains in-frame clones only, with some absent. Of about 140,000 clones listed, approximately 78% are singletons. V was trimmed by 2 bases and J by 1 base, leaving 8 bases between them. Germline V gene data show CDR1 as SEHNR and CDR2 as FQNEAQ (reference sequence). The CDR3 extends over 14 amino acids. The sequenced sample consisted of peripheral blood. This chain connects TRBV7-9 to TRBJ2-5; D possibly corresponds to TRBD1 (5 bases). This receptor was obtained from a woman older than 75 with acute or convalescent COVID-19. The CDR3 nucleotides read TGTGCCAGCAGCTTAAACCAGGGCCAAGAGACCCAGTACTTC. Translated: CASSLNQGQETQYF.